The 17 T cell receptor beta chains given below trace back to one sample, sequenced in a study of T-cell memory formation after mild COVID-19. TCRdb itself ran the 5' RACE reads through MiXCR, one entry per CDR3 protein. This table has fewer than 350,000 distinct CDR3 sequences, 14% appearing once. The sequenced sample consisted of PBMCs or a T cell subset sorted from them (not recorded which). These receptors were taken from a young man who had mild COVID-19 (a few samples of this study predate the infection). Cell type and time point are not known.

The sample holds many counts of this clonotype. CDR3 DNA sequence: TGCGCCAGCAGTCAGGACAGGGCAGATACGCAGTATTTT. Residues: CASSQDRADTQYF. The rearrangement joins TRBV23-1 to TRBJ2-3, with 8 nucleotides matching TRBD1. TRBV23-1 qualifies as an ORF whose function is uncertain. The CDR3 extends over 13 amino acids. The junction had 0 bases not matched to a gene; V was cut back by 3 bases and J by 4 bases.

The rearrangement joins TRBV12-3 or TRBV12-4 to TRBJ2-5; TRBD2 matches at 8 bases. This CDR3 contains 15 residues. Trimming removed 3 bases from V and 3 bases from J; junction bases left unmatched: 6. CDR3: CASSFYRRGEETQYF. CDR3 nucleotides: TGTGCCAGCAGTTTTTACCGGCGGGGGGAAGAGACCCAGTACTTC.

In DNA form, the CDR3 reads TGCGCCAGCAGCTCTGGGGCCACCGGGGAGCTGTTTTTT. This gives the protein CASSSGATGELFF. This chain joins TRBV10-2 and TRBJ2-2; a possible D gene is TRBD1 (5 bases). The CDR3 sequence is 13 residues long. Germline-derived CDR1 and CDR2 are WSHSY and SAAADI. Trimming pared 6 bases from V and 4 bases from J, leaving 9 bases between.

This chain joins TRBV9 and TRBJ2-6, with D possibly TRBD1 on 6 matching bases. The V end lost 3 bases, the J end lost 2 bases, and 12 bases lay between the germline ends. This CDR3 has 16 amino acids. From germline, CDR1 is SGDLS and CDR2 YYNGEE. The CDR3 coding sequence is TGTGCCAGCAGCGGAACAGGGTTCACTGGGGCCAACGTCCTGACTTTC. Encoded protein: CASSGTGFTGANVLTF.

The chain employs TRBV24-1 and TRBJ1-2; D remains ambiguous. The germline V and J ends were trimmed by 6 bases and 4 bases, with 11 bases remaining between them. CDR1 is KGHDR, CDR2 SFDVKD, per germline. The CDR3 is 13 amino acids. In DNA, the CDR3 is TGTGCCACCAGTCAAGCAGAGACCTATGGCTACACCTTC. Translation: CATSQAETYGYTF.

The rearrangement links TRBV6-1 to TRBJ1-5; maybe TRBD1 (5 bases). V was trimmed by 8 bases and J by 7 bases, leaving 12 bases between them. Germline CDR1 and CDR2: MNHNS and SASEGT. The CDR3 is 12 amino acids. The CDR3 DNA sequence: TGTGCCAGCCGGGACCTAGGGCAGCCCCAGCATTTT. This translates into CASRDLGQPQHF.

The J gene is TRBJ1-1, the V gene TRBV4-3; D gene unclear. The V gene's germline CDR1 is LGHNA and CDR2 YSLEER. The CDR3 covers 14 residues. V lost 4 bases, J lost 7 bases, and 16 bases lay in between. This CDR3 is CASSPHVKPDEAFF. The CDR3 DNA reads as TGCGCCAGCAGCCCGCACGTGAAACCGGATGAAGCTTTCTTT.

This clonotype showed up many times. The CDR3 reads CASSPLETTAAYEQYF. CDR3 nucleotides: TGCGCCAGCAGCCCCCTGGAAACTACGGCAGCCTACGAGCAGTACTTC. The chain has TRBV4-1 and TRBJ2-7, with D unresolved. Germline CDR1 reads MGHRA; CDR2 reads YSYEKL. V was shortened by 4 bases and J by 2 bases, with 18 bases between the two germline ends. The CDR3 is 16 residues long.

The rearrangement uses TRBV7-2 and TRBJ1-4; 7 bases map to TRBD1. V was clipped by 8 bases and J by 4 bases; unmatched bases: 4. This CDR3 has 13 amino acids. Germline-derived CDR1 and CDR2 are SGHTA and FQGNSA. In DNA form, the CDR3 reads TGTGCCAGCTCGGGACAGAATAATGAAAAACTGTTTTTT. It translates to CASSGQNNEKLFF. The full variable domain, rest sourced from reference TRBV7-2 and TRBJ1-4, is GAGVSQSPSNKVTEKGKDVELRCDPISGHTALYWYRQSLGQGLEFLIYFQGNSAPDKSGLPSDRFSAERTGGSVSTLTIQRTQQEDSAVYLCASSGQNNEKLFFGSGTQLSVL.

This clonotype has ten or more counts. The chain combines TRBV5-1 with TRBJ2-7; D unclear. The ends were cut back, 2 bases at V and 1 base at J, with 7 bases in the middle. The germline CDR1 and CDR2 sequences are SGHRS and YFSETQ. The CDR3 is made up of 13 amino acids. Written as DNA, the CDR3 is TGCGCCAGCAGCTTCCGGCCGTCCTACGAGCAGTACGTC. This sequence encodes CASSFRPSYEQYV.

The gene calls are TRBV10-3 and TRBJ2-5; TRBD1 agrees at 7 bases. The CDR3 has 17 residues. Looked up from germline, CDR1 is ENHRY and CDR2 is SYGVKD. The trim removed 1 base at V and 1 base at J, leaving 9 bases unmatched. The CDR3 coding sequence is TGTGCCATCAGTGAGTGGGGGACAGATCAGATCCAAGAGACCCAGTACTTC. It translates to CAISEWGTDQIQETQYF.

The chain has TRBV5-1 and TRBJ2-1, with D uncertain. Germline V gives CDR1 SGHRS, CDR2 YFSETQ. V lost 0 bases and J lost 5, with 12 bases in between. The CDR3 is made up of 15 amino acids. CDR3 bases: TGCGCCAGCAGCTTGGTCTCGTCCTGGGACAATGAGCAGTTCTTC. It is translated as CASSLVSSWDNEQFF.

This clonotype occurred a few times. This chain connects TRBV20-1 to TRBJ2-1; TRBD1 or TRBD2 may be the D gene (5 bases each). This CDR3 is built from 16 residues. Germline CDR1 reads DFQATT; CDR2 reads SNEGSKA (reference sequence). V lost 0 bases, J lost 4 bases, and 16 bases lay in between. The CDR3 loop reads CSAREEPGAAYNEQFF. CDR3 DNA: TGCAGTGCTAGAGAGGAGCCCGGGGCCGCTTACAATGAGCAGTTCTTC.

This clonotype was seen a few times. V gene TRBV12-3 or TRBV12-4 combines with J gene TRBJ2-2, with D possibly TRBD1 on 5 matching bases. Trimming took 3 bases from V and 7 from J, leaving 12 bases between them. The CDR3 loop spans 14 amino acids. The CDR3 DNA reads TGTGCCAGCAGTTTTATCAGGGTCGGCGGGGAGCTGTTTTTT. Amino acids: CASSFIRVGGELFF.

The gene calls are TRBV4-1 and TRBJ1-1, with D possibly being TRBD1 (6 bases). Germline V gene sequence: CDR1 MGHRA, CDR2 YSYEKL. V was shortened by 0 bases and J by 9 bases, with 11 bases between the two germline ends. The CDR3 is 13 residues long. The CDR3 sequence: CASSQDEQGKAFF. DNA of the CDR3: TGCGCCAGCAGCCAAGATGAACAGGGCAAAGCTTTCTTT.

The chain has TRBV14 and TRBJ2-1, with unresolved D. The CDR3 extends over 14 amino acids. Germline CDR1 is SGHDN and CDR2 is FVKESK. V shed 0 bases and J shed 5 bases, with 8 bases lying between them. The CDR3 DNA reads as TGTGCCAGCAGCCAAGATAGTTGGAACAATGAGCAGTTCTTC. Translating gives CASSQDSWNNEQFF.

This chain uses TRBV29-1 with TRBJ1-1, with D hard to call. The CDR3 loop spans 13 amino acids. Germline loops: CDR1 SQVTM, CDR2 ANQGSEA. V was clipped by 1 base and J by 4 bases, with 10 bases between them. The CDR3 sequence: CSVEVGLGTEAFF. As DNA, the CDR3 is TGCAGCGTTGAAGTAGGCTTGGGCACTGAAGCTTTCTTT.